Shown below are 21 T cell receptor beta chains from a single sample sequenced in a study of Ad26.COV2.S vaccination and SARS-CoV-2 variants. Treatment denoted: some 19 received Ad26.COV2.S at low or high dose, single or two shots; 5 received placebo; per-sample allocation not given. Sampling was performed 63 days after the first vaccine or placebo injection. Sequencing used immunoSEQ multiplex PCR; TCRdb keeps in-frame clones, though not all of them. The sample holds fewer than 500,000 clones, roughly 89% seen once. Source: peripheral blood, taken in a trial of Ad26.COV2.S vaccine versus placebo. The receptors come from a person between 18 and 59 years old who received the Ad26.COV2.S COVID-19 vaccine or a placebo.

This clone was found once. This rearrangement joins TRBV10-3 to TRBJ1-2; tentatively, D is TRBD1 (6 bases). The CDR3 consists of 15 residues. V was clipped by 3 bases and J by 5 bases, with 16 bases between them. Germline CDR1 and CDR2: ENHRY and SYGVKD. DNA of the CDR3: TGTGCCATCAGTGAAGGGGGACGGCGACCATATGGCTACACCTTC. Protein sequence: CAISEGGRRPYGYTF.

The rearrangement uses TRBV6-5 and TRBJ1-1, with TRBD1 matching 7 bases. The CDR3 runs to 16 residues. CDR1 is MNHEY and CDR2 is SVGAGI in the germline V gene. V lost 2 bases to trimming and J lost 6 bases; unmatched junction nucleotides: 12. The CDR3 DNA reads as TGTGCCAGCAGTTACGCCCCCGGGACAGTACGATCTGAAGCTTTCTTT. Protein sequence: CASSYAPGTVRSEAFF.

This clone is a singleton in its sample. The gene calls are TRBV10-3 and TRBJ2-3; possibly TRBD1 or TRBD2 for D (5 bases each). The CDR3 is made up of 15 amino acids. Looked up from germline, CDR1 is ENHRY and CDR2 is SYGVKD. Trimming left V 3 bases short and J 8 bases short, with 18 bases between. CDR3 DNA: TGTGCCATCAGTGATGGGGGTGGGGCCCCAGGTACGCAGTATTTT. It yields the protein CAISDGGGAPGTQYF.

This rearrangement joins TRBV13 to TRBJ2-3, with D tentatively TRBD2 (5 bases). Trimming removed 0 bases from V and 1 base from J, with 8 bases in between. Looked up from germline, CDR1 is PRHDT and CDR2 is FYEKMQ (reference sequence). There are 15 residues in the CDR3. The CDR3 DNA reads as TGTGCCAGCAGCTTAGGGGGAGAGGGCACAGATACGCAGTATTTT. It codes for CASSLGGEGTDTQYF.

This chain joins TRBV5-1 and TRBJ2-4; no firm D call. Trimming removed 4 bases from V and 1 base from J, with 9 bases in between. CDR1 and CDR2 (germline): SGHRS, YFSETQ. This CDR3 comprises 14 residues. CDR3 amino acids: CASSPSKAKNIQYF. DNA of the CDR3: TGCGCCAGCAGCCCGTCAAAGGCCAAAAACATTCAGTACTTC.

This chain joins TRBV7-9 and TRBJ1-2; perhaps TRBD1 as D (6 bases). The CDR3 totals 15 residues. V was cut by 4 bases and J by 1 base, with 13 bases left in between. Looked up from germline, CDR1 is SEHNR and CDR2 is FQNEAQ (reference sequence). CDR3 sequence: CASSWTAEINYGYTF. In nucleotides, the CDR3 is TGTGCCAGCAGCTGGACAGCCGAAATTAACTATGGCTACACCTTC.

The chain is built from TRBV7-6 and TRBJ2-1, with D unresolved. The CDR3 spans 12 residues. Germline V CDR1 and CDR2: SGHVS, FNYEAQ. Deletions cut 6 bases from V and 8 bases from J, with 11 bases between. The chain's CDR3 is CASSTTWDEQFF. The CDR3 nucleotides read TGTGCCAGCAGTACAACGTGGGATGAGCAGTTCTTC.

The CDR3 loop reads CASSPWTSGSIDEQFF. For the CDR3, the DNA is TGTGCCAGCTCACCCTGGACTAGCGGGAGTATAGATGAGCAGTTCTTC. V is TRBV18 and J is TRBJ2-1, with 13 nucleotides matching TRBD2. This CDR3 has 16 residues. Per the germline V gene, CDR1 is KGHSH and CDR2 is LQKENI. Trimming cost V 3 bases and J 8 bases; bases outside gene matches: 7. The full variable domain, rest sourced from reference TRBV18 and TRBJ2-1, is NAGVMQNPRHLVRRRGQEARLRCSPMKGHSHVYWYRQLPEEGLKFMVYLQKENIIDESGMPKERFSAEFPKEGPSILRIQQVVRGDSAAYFCASSPWTSGSIDEQFFGPGTRLTVL.

The chain uses TRBV2 and TRBJ2-5, with D uncertain. Looked up from germline, CDR1 is SNHLY and CDR2 is FYNNEI. V was trimmed by 5 bases and J by 0 bases, leaving 10 bases between them. The CDR3 extends over 14 amino acids. CDR3 nucleotide sequence: TGTGCCAGCAGTACCATCGGTCACCAAGAGACCCAGTACTTC. It codes for CASSTIGHQETQYF.

The genes are TRBV28 and TRBJ1-1; D perhaps matches TRBD1 (5 bases). CDR1 and CDR2 from the germline V gene are MDHEN and SYDVKM. V shed 5 bases and J shed 0 bases, with 22 bases lying between them. CDR3 length equals 18 residues. CDR3 DNA sequence: TGTGCCAGCAGTCCAACTCCGGTTGATGGGACCGTGAACACTGAAGCTTTCTTT. It translates to CASSPTPVDGTVNTEAFF.

This clone has only a few counts. The chain has TRBV5-1 and TRBJ2-7; D not certain. Germline loops: CDR1 SGHRS, CDR2 YFSETQ. This CDR3 has 13 amino acids. V lost 2 bases and J lost 5, with 11 bases in between. The CDR3 region has the DNA TGCGCCAGCAGCTTTTTAGGTTCGAACGAGCAGTACTTC. Translating gives CASSFLGSNEQYF.

The J gene is TRBJ2-1, the V gene TRBV29-1; perhaps TRBD2 as D (5 bases). CDR1 and CDR2 (germline): SQVTM, ANQGSEA. V lost 4 bases and J 5 bases, leaving 15 bases between the germline ends. The CDR3 sequence is 14 residues long. The CDR3 loop reads CSVGQSVEDNEQFF. In nucleotides, the CDR3 is TGCAGCGTTGGTCAGTCAGTGGAGGACAATGAGCAGTTCTTC.

V and J are TRBV19 and TRBJ1-4; 7 bases fit TRBD1. CDR3 length: 15 amino acids. V shed 5 bases, J shed 2 bases, and the junction held 5 bases outside the gene matches. Germline V lookup: CDR1 LNHDA, CDR2 SQIVND (reference sequence). The chain's CDR3 is CASSPQGVTNEKLFF. The CDR3 region has the DNA TGTGCCAGTAGTCCGCAGGGGGTGACTAATGAAAAACTGTTTTTT.

The chain combines TRBV7-9 with TRBJ1-2; 7 bases fit TRBD1. V was pared by 4 bases and J by 3 bases, with 11 bases of the junction left unmatched. The CDR3 totals 16 residues. The germline V gene has CDR1 SEHNR and CDR2 FQNEAQ (reference sequence). CDR3 nucleotide sequence: TGTGCCAGCAGCTACGGAGGGGGCGCAATGGACTATGGCTACACCTTC. Translation: CASSYGGGAMDYGYTF.

The V and J genes are TRBV28 and TRBJ2-3; a possible D gene is TRBD1 (6 bases). Germline CDR1 reads MDHEN; CDR2 reads SYDVKM. This CDR3 contains 19 residues. V was cut by 4 bases and J by 2 bases, with 25 bases left in between. The DNA of the CDR3 is TGTGCCAGCAGTTCCTATTCCGGGACACCATCCTTTCCCACAGATACGCAGTATTTT. Residues: CASSSYSGTPSFPTDTQYF.

The genes are TRBV6-2 or TRBV6-3 and TRBJ1-1; no firm D call. V lost 0 bases to trimming and J lost 1 base, with 18 bases between them. The CDR3 has 18 residues. CDR1 and CDR2 (germline): MNHEY, SVGEGT. The CDR3 spells CASSYSIWTWVGNTEAFF. In DNA form, the CDR3 reads TGTGCCAGCAGTTACTCAATTTGGACTTGGGTAGGGAACACTGAAGCTTTCTTT.

This chain uses TRBV3-1 (or the pseudogene TRBV3-2) with TRBJ2-1; 10 nucleotides align to TRBD2. Germline V gene lookup returns CDR1 LGHDT and CDR2 YNNKEL (reference sequence). The CDR3 loop spans 17 amino acids. With 4 bases clipped from V and 12 bases from J, the junction kept 18 bases outside the gene matches. CDR3 DNA: TGTGCCAGCAGCCCGCACAGCGGGGGGGCCCCCCTACGTAGGCAGTTCTTC. Amino acids: CASSPHSGGAPLRRQFF.

J is TRBJ2-7 and V is TRBV6-5; TRBD1 aligns across 7 bases. From germline, CDR1 is MNHEY and CDR2 SVGAGI. The CDR3 extends over 13 amino acids. V shed 6 bases, J shed 7 bases, and the junction held 9 bases outside the gene matches. The DNA for the CDR3 is TGTGCCAGCAGACAGAGACAGGGCGGAGAGCAGTACGTC. This sequence encodes CASRQRQGGEQYV.

The chain couples TRBV27 to TRBJ2-1; no reliable D call. Trimming stripped 2 bases from V and 0 bases from J, with 11 bases between. The CDR3 runs to 16 residues. Per the germline V gene, CDR1 is MNHEY and CDR2 is SMNVEV (reference sequence). The CDR3 DNA reads TGTGCCAGCAGTTTAGATCCCGCGAGCTCCTACAATGAGCAGTTCTTC. Residues: CASSLDPASSYNEQFF.

The rearrangement uses TRBV5-6 and TRBJ2-5; 8 nucleotides line up with TRBD1. Germline assignment: CDR1 SGHDT and CDR2 YYEEEE. The CDR3 consists of 13 residues. The V segment lost 4 bases and the J segment 6 bases; nucleotides outside the gene matches: 5. The CDR3 loop is CASSTDRGQTQYF. CDR3 bases: TGTGCCAGCAGCACCGACAGGGGACAGACCCAGTACTTC.

V and J are TRBV11-1 and TRBJ2-7; D gene uncertain. The length of the CDR3 is 15 residues. V lost 4 bases and J lost 4, with 17 bases in between. Germline-derived CDR1 and CDR2 are SGHAT and FQDESV (reference sequence). CDR3 region: CASSSNPGTYYEQYF. CDR3 bases: TGTGCCAGCAGCTCGAATCCGGGCACCTATTACGAGCAGTACTTC.